This entry lists 8 T cell receptor beta chains sequenced from one sample in a study of blood T cell repertoires in COVID-19. Clones were read by immunoSEQ multiplex PCR, and TCRdb kept only the in-frame ones, dropping some. The table has roughly 100,000 clones, under 90% seen once; the top ten hold over 35%. The sequencing input was peripheral blood. The receptors shown here come from an elderly man with acute or convalescent COVID-19.

This clone was found once. This rearrangement joins TRBV5-6 to TRBJ2-5, with 7 nucleotides matching TRBD2. CDR3 length: 15 amino acids. Trimming cost V 2 bases and J 4 bases; bases outside gene matches: 8. Per germline, CDR1 SGHDT and CDR2 YYEEEE. CDR3 sequence (DNA): TGTGCCAGCAGCTTAATGGGAGGGCTCGGAGAGACCCAGTACTTC. Amino acid sequence: CASSLMGGLGETQYF.

This clone turned up a few times. The rearrangement joins TRBV28 to TRBJ1-4, with 9 nucleotides matching TRBD1. In germline, CDR1 is MDHEN, CDR2 SYDVKM. This CDR3 is 14 amino acids long. The junction had 10 bases not matched to a gene; V was cut back by 9 bases and J by 8 bases. CDR3 region: CASRSGTGYEKLFF. CDR3 sequence (DNA): TGTGCCAGTAGGTCCGGGACAGGGTACGAAAAACTGTTTTTT.

The V call is TRBV11-2, the J call TRBJ1-3; 10 bases are a match to TRBD1. Germline lookup yields CDR1 SGHAT and CDR2 FQNNGV. This CDR3 is 14 amino acids long. The V segment lost 0 bases and the J segment 7 bases; nucleotides outside the gene matches: 0. As DNA, the CDR3 is TGTGCCAGCAGCTTAGAGGGACAGGGGAACACCATATATTTT. It translates to CASSLEGQGNTIYF.

This sequence joins TRBV6-5 and TRBJ1-4; the match to TRBD1 covers 7 bases. Trimming cost V 7 bases and J 5 bases; bases outside gene matches: 7. The germline V gene has CDR1 MNHEY and CDR2 SVGAGI. This CDR3 contains 14 residues. Here the CDR3 reads CASTKTGRNEKLFF. As DNA, the CDR3 is TGTGCCAGCACTAAGACAGGGCGAAATGAAAAACTGTTTTTT.

The count of this clone is one. The V call is TRBV12-3 or TRBV12-4, the J call TRBJ1-6; D ambiguous. The CDR3 is 13 amino acids. Between the trimmed V and J ends, which lost 6 bases and 7 bases, there was a span of 10 bases. The CDR3 DNA sequence: TGTGCCAGCAGGTACTATAACAATTCACCCCTCCACTTT. Its protein product is CASRYYNNSPLHF.

The V and J genes are TRBV5-6 and TRBJ1-2; no firm D call. There are 14 residues in the CDR3. Trimming removed 2 bases at V and 4 bases at J, with 12 bases between. Germline V gene sequence: CDR1 SGHDT, CDR2 YYEEEE. The CDR3 region is CASSFDGGSYGYTF. CDR3 bases: TGTGCCAGCAGCTTCGACGGAGGAAGCTATGGCTACACCTTC.

The V gene is TRBV7-2, the J gene TRBJ1-2; the D is unclear. Germline CDR1 SGHTA, CDR2 FQGNSA. This CDR3 has 14 residues. V dropped 1 base and J dropped 6 bases, with 12 bases sitting between them. The CDR3 sequence is CASSLDSYDDGYTF. CDR3 sequence (DNA): TGTGCCAGCAGCTTAGACAGCTATGACGATGGCTACACCTTC.

The chain links TRBV28 to TRBJ1-6; D is perhaps TRBD1 (6 bases). The V gene lost 6 bases and the J gene lost 8 bases, with 17 bases spanning the gap. The germline gives CDR1 MDHEN, CDR2 SYDVKM. CDR3 length: 15 amino acids. The chain's CDR3 is CASSLTGQRDSPLHF. In DNA form, the CDR3 reads TGTGCCAGCAGCTTGACTGGACAGAGGGATTCACCCCTCCACTTT.